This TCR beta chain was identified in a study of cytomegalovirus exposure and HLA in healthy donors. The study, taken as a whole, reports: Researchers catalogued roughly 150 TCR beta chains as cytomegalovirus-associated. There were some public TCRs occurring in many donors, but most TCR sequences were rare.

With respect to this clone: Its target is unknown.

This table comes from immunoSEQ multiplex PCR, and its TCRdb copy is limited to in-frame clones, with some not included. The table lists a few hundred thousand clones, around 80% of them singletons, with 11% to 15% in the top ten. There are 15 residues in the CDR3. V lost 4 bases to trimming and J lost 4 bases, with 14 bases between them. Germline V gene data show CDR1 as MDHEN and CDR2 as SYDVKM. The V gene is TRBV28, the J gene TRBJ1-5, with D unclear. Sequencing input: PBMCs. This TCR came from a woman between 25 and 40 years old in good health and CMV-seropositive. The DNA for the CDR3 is TGTGCCAGCAGTTGGTGGCAGCCCCAAAATCAGCCCCAGCATTTT. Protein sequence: CASSWWQPQNQPQHF.